This TCR beta chain is from a study of cytomegalovirus exposure and HLA in healthy donors. This clone has just a few counts. The repertoire was sequenced with immunoSEQ multiplex PCR; TCRdb's copy has only in-frame clones and lacks some. The table lists some 170,000 clones, 86% of them singletons. With 0 bases clipped from V and 0 bases from J, the junction kept 7 bases outside the gene matches. This CDR3 contains 18 residues. Germline V gene data show CDR1 as SGHRS and CDR2 as YFSETQ. Sequencing was carried out using PBMCs. The chain links TRBV5-1 to TRBJ2-1; 9 nucleotides align to TRBD2. This clonotype was obtained from a young man in good health and CMV-seropositive. The CDR3 spells CASSLGGLSGSSYNEQFF. The CDR3 coding sequence is TGCGCCAGCAGCTTGGGAGGCCTTAGCGGGAGCTCCTACAATGAGCAGTTCTTC.